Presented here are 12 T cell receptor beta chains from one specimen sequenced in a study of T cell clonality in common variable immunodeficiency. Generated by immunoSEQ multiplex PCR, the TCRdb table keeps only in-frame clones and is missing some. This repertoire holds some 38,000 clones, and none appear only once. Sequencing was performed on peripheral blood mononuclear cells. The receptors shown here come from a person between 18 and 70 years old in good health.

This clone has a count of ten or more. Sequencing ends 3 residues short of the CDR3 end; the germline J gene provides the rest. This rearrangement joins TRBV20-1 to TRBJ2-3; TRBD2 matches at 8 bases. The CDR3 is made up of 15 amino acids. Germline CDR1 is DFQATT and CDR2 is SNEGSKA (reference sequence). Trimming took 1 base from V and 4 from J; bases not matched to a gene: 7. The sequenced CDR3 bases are TGCAGTGCTAGAGCTGGCGGGAGGAGCGCAGATACG. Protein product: CSARAGGRSADT. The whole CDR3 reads CSARAGGRSADTQYF.

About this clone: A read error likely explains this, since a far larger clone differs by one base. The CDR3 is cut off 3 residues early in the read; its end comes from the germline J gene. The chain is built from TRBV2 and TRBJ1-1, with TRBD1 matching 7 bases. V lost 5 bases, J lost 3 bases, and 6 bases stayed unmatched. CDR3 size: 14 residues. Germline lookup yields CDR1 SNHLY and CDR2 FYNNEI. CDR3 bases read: TGTGCCAGCAGTCCCGAGACAGGGTACACTGAA. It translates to CASSPETGYTE. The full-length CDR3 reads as CASSPETGYTEAFF.

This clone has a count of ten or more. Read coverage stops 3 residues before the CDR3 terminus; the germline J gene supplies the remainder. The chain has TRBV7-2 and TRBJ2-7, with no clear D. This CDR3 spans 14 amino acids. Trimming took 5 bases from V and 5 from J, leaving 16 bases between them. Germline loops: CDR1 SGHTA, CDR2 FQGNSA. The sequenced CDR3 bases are TGTGCCAGCAGCGTCCGTATACCAGCGAACGAG. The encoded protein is CASSVRIPANE. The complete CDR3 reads CASSVRIPANEQYF.

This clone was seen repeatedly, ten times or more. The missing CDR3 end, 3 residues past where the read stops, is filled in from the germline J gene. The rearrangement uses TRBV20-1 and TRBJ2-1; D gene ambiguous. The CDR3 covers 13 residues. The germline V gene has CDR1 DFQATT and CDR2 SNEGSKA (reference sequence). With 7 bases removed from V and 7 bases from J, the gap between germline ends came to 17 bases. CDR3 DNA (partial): TGCAGTGGAAAAGCCATTTCTTTAAATGAG. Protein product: CSGKAISLNE. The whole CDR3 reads CSGKAISLNEQFF.

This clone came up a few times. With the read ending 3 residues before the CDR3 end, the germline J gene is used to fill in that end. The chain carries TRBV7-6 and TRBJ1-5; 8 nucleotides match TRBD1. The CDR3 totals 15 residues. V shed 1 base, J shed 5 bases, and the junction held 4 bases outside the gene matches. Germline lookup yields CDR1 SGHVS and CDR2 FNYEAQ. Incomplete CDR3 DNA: TGTGCCAGCAGCTTAGGGACAGGGCGAGATCAGCCC. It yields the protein CASSLGTGRDQP. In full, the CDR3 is CASSLGTGRDQPQHF.

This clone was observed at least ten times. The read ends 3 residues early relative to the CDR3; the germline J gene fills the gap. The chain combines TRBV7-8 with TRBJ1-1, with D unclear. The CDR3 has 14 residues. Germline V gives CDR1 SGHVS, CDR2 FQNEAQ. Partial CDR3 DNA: TGTGCCAGCAGCTCAAGATGGAGTCCGGGGTAC. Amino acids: CASSSRWSPGY. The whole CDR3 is CASSSRWSPGYAFF.

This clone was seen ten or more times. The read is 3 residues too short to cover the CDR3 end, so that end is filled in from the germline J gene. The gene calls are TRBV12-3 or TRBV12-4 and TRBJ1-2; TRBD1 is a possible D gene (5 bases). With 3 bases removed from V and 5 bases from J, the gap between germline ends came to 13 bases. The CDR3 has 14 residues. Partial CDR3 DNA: TGTGCCAGCAGTTTCCGCGGGGCCGTATATGGC. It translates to CASSFRGAVYG. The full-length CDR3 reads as CASSFRGAVYGYTF.

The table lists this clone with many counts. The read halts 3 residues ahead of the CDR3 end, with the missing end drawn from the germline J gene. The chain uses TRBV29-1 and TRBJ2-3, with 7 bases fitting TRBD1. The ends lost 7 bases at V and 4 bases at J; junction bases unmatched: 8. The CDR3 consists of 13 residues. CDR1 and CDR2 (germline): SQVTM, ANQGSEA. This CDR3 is CSANRGVADTQYF. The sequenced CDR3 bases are TGCAGCGCAAACAGGGGCGTGGCAGATACG.

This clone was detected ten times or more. The CDR3 sequence: CSARGLAGGQRETQYF. The sequenced part of the CDR3 DNA is TGCAGTGCTAGAGGACTAGCGGGAGGTCAACGAGAGACC. The chain links TRBV20-1 to TRBJ2-5, with 13 positions matching TRBD2. The read ends 3 residues early relative to the CDR3; the germline J gene fills the gap. Germline lookup yields CDR1 DFQATT and CDR2 SNEGSKA (reference sequence). CDR3 length: 16 residues. Losses at the gene ends were 1 base for V and 4 bases for J; bases not matched to a gene: 6.

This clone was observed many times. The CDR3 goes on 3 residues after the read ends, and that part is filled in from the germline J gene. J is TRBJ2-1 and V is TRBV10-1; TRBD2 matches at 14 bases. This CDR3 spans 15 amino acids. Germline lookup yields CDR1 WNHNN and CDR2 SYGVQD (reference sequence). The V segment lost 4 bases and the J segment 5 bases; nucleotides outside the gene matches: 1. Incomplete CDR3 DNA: TGCGCCAGCAGTGTGGGACTAGCGGGGGACAATGAG. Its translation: CASSVGLAGDNE. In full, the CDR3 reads CASSVGLAGDNEQFF.

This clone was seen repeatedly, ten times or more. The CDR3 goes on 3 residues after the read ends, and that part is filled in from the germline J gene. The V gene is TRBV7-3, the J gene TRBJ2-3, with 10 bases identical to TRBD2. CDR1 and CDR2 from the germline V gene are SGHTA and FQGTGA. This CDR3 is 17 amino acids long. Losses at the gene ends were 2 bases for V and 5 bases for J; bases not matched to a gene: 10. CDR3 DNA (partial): TGTGCCAGCAGCTTACGAGCGTCTAGCGGGAGTGGAGATACG. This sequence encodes CASSLRASSGSGDT. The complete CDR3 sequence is CASSLRASSGSGDTQYF.

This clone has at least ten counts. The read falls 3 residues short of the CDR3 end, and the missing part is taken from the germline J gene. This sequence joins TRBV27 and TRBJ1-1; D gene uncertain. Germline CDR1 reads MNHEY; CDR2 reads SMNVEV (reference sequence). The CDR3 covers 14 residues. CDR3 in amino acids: CASSLWPGPKVAFF. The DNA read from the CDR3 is TGTGCCAGCAGTTTATGGCCAGGCCCGAAAGTA.